The 4 T cell receptor beta chains reported below all come from one sample, sequenced in a study of T-cell memory formation after mild COVID-19. TCRdb re-analysed the 5' RACE reads in MiXCR, keeping a single row per CDR3 protein. This table has tens of thousands of distinct CDR3 sequences, less than 15% appearing once. Sequencing used PBMCs or a T cell subset sorted from them (not recorded which). These receptors originate from an adult woman who had mild COVID-19 (a few samples of this study predate the infection). Cell type and time point are not known.

The V call is TRBV7-9, the J call TRBJ2-2, with a weak D call TRBD1 (6 bases). Germline CDR1 reads SEHNR; CDR2 reads FQNEAQ (reference sequence). Trimming took off 4 bases at V and 7 bases at J, with 13 bases between the two ends. There are 14 residues in the CDR3. Written as DNA, the CDR3 is TGTGCCAGCAGCTCACCCCAGGGGATCGGGGAGCTGTTTTTT. Protein sequence: CASSSPQGIGELFF.

The rearrangement joins TRBV7-8 to TRBJ2-1; D unclear. This CDR3 region has 12 residues. Germline CDR1 is SGHVS and CDR2 is FQNEAQ. V lost 0 bases and J 13 bases, leaving 10 bases between the germline ends. The CDR3 region is CASSLAVLPQFF. DNA for the CDR3: TGTGCCAGCAGCTTAGCGGTTTTGCCTCAGTTCTTC.

This clonotype was counted only a few times. The J gene is TRBJ1-3, the V gene TRBV7-9, with D unresolved. Between the trimmed V and J ends, which lost 2 bases and 0 bases, there was a span of 5 bases. The germline gives CDR1 SEHNR, CDR2 FQNEAQ (reference sequence). This CDR3 contains 14 residues. This chain's CDR3 is CASSLLFSGNTIYF. The CDR3 DNA reads TGTGCCAGCAGCTTACTCTTCTCTGGAAACACCATATATTTT.

The chain employs TRBV6-1 and TRBJ1-2; D call uncertain. The CDR3 length is 14 residues. Germline CDR1 and CDR2: MNHNS and SASEGT. V lost 5 bases and J 0 bases, leaving 10 bases between the germline ends. DNA for the CDR3: TGTGCCAGCAGTCCGACTAGTACTAACTATGGCTACACCTTC. Translation gives CASSPTSTNYGYTF.